The T cell receptor (beta chain) under discussion was sequenced for a study of tumor-infiltrating lymphocytes in primary liver carcinoma. Across the whole study: Staging placed the tumors at T1-T3 N0M0, and they measured about 4 to 11 cm across.

Whole-study results and caveats: A significantly higher top-250-clone fraction was found in tumors than in blood (p = 0.039). Tumor-blood pairs (like tumor-adjacent pairs) overlapped less than tumor region pairs did.

Co-extraction of both nucleic acids (RNA and DNA) used about 17-31 mg of unsorted bulk tissue. Patients underwent resection of primary liver carcinoma. A primer matching the constant region was used to make TCR beta cDNA from approximately 520 ng of total RNA. Slightly modified ARM-PCR, run as three nested multiplex PCR rounds, produced the TCR beta libraries. TCRdb analysed the multiplex PCR reads with MiXCR anew, one entry per CDR3 protein. Here the sample spans over 75,000 distinct CDR3 sequences, 55% to 75% being singletons. With regard to this clonotype: Antigen: not known.

The clonotype was recovered from a man between 35 and 55 years old with primary liver carcinoma and hepatitis B virus infection. What was sequenced was tumor-adjacent normal liver tissue.

CDR3 DNA: TGTGCCAGCAGCTTAATTACTAGCGGGAGAGGTGAGCAGTTCTTC. It codes for CASSLITSGRGEQFF. The chain links TRBV11-2 to TRBJ2-1, with 11 bases matching TRBD2. Looked up from germline, CDR1 is SGHAT and CDR2 is FQNNGV. The V gene end was trimmed by 2 bases and the J gene end by 9 bases; junction bases not matched to a gene: 6. The length of the CDR3 is 15 residues.